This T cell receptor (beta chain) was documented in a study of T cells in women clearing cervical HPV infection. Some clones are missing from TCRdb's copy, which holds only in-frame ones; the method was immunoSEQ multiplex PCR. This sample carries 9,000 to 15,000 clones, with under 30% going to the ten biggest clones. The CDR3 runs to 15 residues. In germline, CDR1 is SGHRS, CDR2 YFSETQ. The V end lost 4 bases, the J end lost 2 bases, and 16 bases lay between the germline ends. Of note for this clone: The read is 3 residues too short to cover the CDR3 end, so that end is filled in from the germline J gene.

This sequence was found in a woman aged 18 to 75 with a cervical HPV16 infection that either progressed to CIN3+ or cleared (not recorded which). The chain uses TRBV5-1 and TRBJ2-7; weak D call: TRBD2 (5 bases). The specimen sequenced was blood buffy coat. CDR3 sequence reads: CASSLGLQEAYEQYF. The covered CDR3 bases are TGCGCCAGCAGCCTCGGACTTCAGGAGGCCTACGAG.